This paragraph covers one T cell receptor (beta chain) sequence. As yet, its antigen is unknown. Its ends do not fully match the called genes, so a read error is possible. Poor-prognosis osteosarcoma patients supplied post-treatment primary, local recurrence and metastasis tumor specimens. Profiled with immunoSEQ multiplex PCR; TCRdb holds only in-frame clones, not every one. The repertoire includes about 800 clones, around 66% of them detected once, and 30% to 40% sits in the top ten. The data derive from a study of the immune and genomic landscape of osteosarcoma. Findings and limits, study-wide: Clonality was benchmarked against external normal skin and healthy blood data.

The germline V gene has CDR1 SNHLY and CDR2 FYNNEI. This CDR3 is built from 15 residues. The chain links TRBV2 to TRBJ2-2; tentatively, D is TRBD2 (5 bases). The TCR sequence derives from a woman in her 70s with osteosarcoma. Sequencing used primary tumor tissue from the humerus. CDR3 in amino acids: CASRRRNANTGEPFF. The DNA of the CDR3 is TGTGCCAGCAGGAGACGGAACGCGAACACCGGGGAGCCGTTTTTT.